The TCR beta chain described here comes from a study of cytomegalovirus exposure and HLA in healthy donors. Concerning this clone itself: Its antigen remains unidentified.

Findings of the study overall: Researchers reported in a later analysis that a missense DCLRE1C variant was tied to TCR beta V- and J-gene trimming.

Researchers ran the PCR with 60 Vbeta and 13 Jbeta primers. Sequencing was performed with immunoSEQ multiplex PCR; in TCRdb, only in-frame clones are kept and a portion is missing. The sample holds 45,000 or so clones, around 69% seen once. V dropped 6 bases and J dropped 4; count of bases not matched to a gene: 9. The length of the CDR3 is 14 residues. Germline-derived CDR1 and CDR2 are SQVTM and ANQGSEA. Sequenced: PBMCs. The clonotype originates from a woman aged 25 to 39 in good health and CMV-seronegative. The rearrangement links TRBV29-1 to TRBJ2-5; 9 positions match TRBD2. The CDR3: CSVELAGALETQYF. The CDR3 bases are TGCAGCGTGGAACTAGCGGGCGCTTTAGAGACCCAGTACTTC. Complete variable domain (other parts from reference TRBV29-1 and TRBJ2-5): SAVISQKPSRDICQRGTSLTIQCQVDSQVTMMFWYRQQPGQSLTLIATANQGSEATYESGFVIDKFPISRPNLTFSTLTVSNMSPEDSSIYLCSVELAGALETQYFGPGTRLLVL.